The rows below give T cell receptor beta chains drawn from one sample of a study of blood T cells in healthy people across ages. Each CDR3 protein gets one entry after TCRdb re-called the 5' RACE reads with MiXCR. The table has fewer than 900,000 distinct CDR3 sequences, roughly 45% seen once; the top ten hold more than 20%. The sample taken for sequencing was blood. The receptors originated from a woman aged 55-69 years in good health. Each CDR3 is given with its conserved first and last residue. The D gene is left open where the match is weak. Part of the rows lack a size; the others show once, few, many or a class for expanded clones.

v_call,clone_size,j_call,d_call,cdr3_nt,cdr3_aa
TRBV27,NA,TRBJ2-2,NA,TGTGCCAGCAGTTTAGCTATACCGAACACCGGGGAGCTGTTTTTT,CASSLAIPNTGELFF
TRBV4-1,many,TRBJ2-7,NA,TGCGCCAGCAGCCAAGAATGGGGGCCCTACGAGCAGTACTTC,CASSQEWGPYEQYF
TRBV3-1,few,TRBJ2-3,TRBD1,TGTGCCAGCAGCCAGGGGACAGCGGCAGATACGCAGTATTTT,CASSQGTAADTQYF
TRBV20-1,NA,TRBJ1-5,TRBD1,TGCAGTCTGGGCCGGGACAGGGGAGGCAATCAGCCCCAGCATTTT,CSLGRDRGGNQPQHF
TRBV10-3,NA,TRBJ1-1,NA,TGTGCCATCAGTGAGTCCATCCTGAACACTGAAGCTTTCTTT,CAISESILNTEAFF
TRBV7-2,NA,TRBJ2-7,TRBD2,TGTGCCAGCAGCCCTCCGGGACTAGAGGCTTACAATGAGCAGTACTTC,CASSPPGLEAYNEQYF
TRBV2,NA,TRBJ2-5,TRBD2,TGTGCCAGCAGTGAATGGGGACTAGCGGAAGATCAAGAGACCCAGTACTTC,CASSEWGLAEDQETQYF
TRBV6-1,NA,TRBJ1-2,NA,TGTGCCAGCAGTCAGGACACTCCGAACTATGGCTACACCTTC,CASSQDTPNYGYTF
TRBV9,NA,TRBJ2-3,TRBD2,TGTGCCAGCAGCCCCCGGTTGGGCGGGAGACTTAGCACAGATACGCAGTATTTT,CASSPRLGGRLSTDTQYF
TRBV6-2/TRBV6-3,NA,TRBJ1-2,TRBD1,TGTGCCAGCAGTACCGGACAGGGAAGCTATGGCTACATCTTC,CASSTGQGSYGYIF
TRBV20-1,NA,TRBJ1-2,NA,TGCAGTGCTAGAGTCCCGGGGGCGTATGGCTACACCTTC,CSARVPGAYGYTF
TRBV7-7,few,TRBJ2-3,NA,TGTGCCAGCAGCTGGCTCGGCCCTCGCTCCCCAGATACGCAGTATTTT,CASSWLGPRSPDTQYF
TRBV29-1,NA,TRBJ2-5,TRBD1,TGCAGCGGCAGGGGGCCCGAGACCCAGTACTTC,CSGRGPETQYF
TRBV7-9,NA,TRBJ2-7,NA,TGTGCCAGCAGCTTAAGGACGGCCGATCAGTACTTC,CASSLRTADQYF
TRBV5-1,once,TRBJ2-1,NA,TGCGCCAGCAGCTTGGGGGTTACCCGCTCCTACAATGAGCAGTTCTTC,CASSLGVTRSYNEQFF
TRBV6-5,few,TRBJ1-1,NA,TGTGCCAGCAGTTTTTCTAGCCTGAACACTGAAGCTTTCTTT,CASSFSSLNTEAFF
TRBV21-1,NA,TRBJ2-1,NA,TGTGTCAGCAGCGCTCGGGGGCCCAATGAGCAGTTCTTC,CVSSARGPNEQFF
TRBV4-1,few,TRBJ2-7,TRBD2,TGCGCCAGCAGCCAAGTAGGGCTAGCGGCAACTTACGAGCAGTACTTC,CASSQVGLAATYEQYF
TRBV20-1,NA,TRBJ1-5,TRBD1,TGCAGTGCTAGAGTGGGACAGGGTATGCCGTATAGCAATCAGCCCCAGCATTTT,CSARVGQGMPYSNQPQHF
TRBV5-6,NA,TRBJ2-5,NA,TGTGCCAGCAGCTTCCGCGGGATCGATGAGCAGTACTTC,CASSFRGIDEQYF
TRBV29-1,NA,TRBJ2-7,TRBD1,TGCAGCGTTGTCCCGGGACAGGGGGCCGAGCAGTACTTC,CSVVPGQGAEQYF
TRBV21-1,NA,TRBJ1-5,NA,TGTGCCTGCAGCAAGAGACAAAGACAGGGGTTTTCCCATTATAGCAATCAGCCCCAGCATTTT,CACSKRQRQGFSHYSNQPQHF
TRBV9,few,TRBJ2-1,TRBD2,TGTGCCAGCAGCGTAGAATTATCGGCTAGCGGGAGAAATGAGCAGTTCTTC,CASSVELSASGRNEQFF
TRBV9,NA,TRBJ2-5,NA,TGTGCCAGCAGCGTAGCCGGGGCAGCGATACAAGAGACCCAGTACTTC,CASSVAGAAIQETQYF
TRBV20-1,NA,TRBJ1-5,NA,TGCAGTGCTAGAGATCTGCAGGGTGACGATCAGCCCCAGCATTTT,CSARDLQGDDQPQHF